The next 23 T cell receptor beta chains were all read from a single sample in a study of monozygotic twins with inflammatory bowel disease. With the 5' RACE reads reprocessed, TCRdb shows one record per CDR3 protein and no DNA. The sample has hundreds of thousands of distinct CDR3 sequences. Sequencing input: blood. These receptors were collected from a human donor with ulcerative colitis or Crohn's disease, or a healthy co-twin of an affected twin (not recorded which).

The chain combines TRBV12-3 or TRBV12-4 with TRBJ1-5. This CDR3 comprises 13 residues. This CDR3 is CASSLLQNQPQHF.

The CDR3 protein is CASSRVGSSYNSPLHF. The chain carries TRBV7-2 and TRBJ1-6. This CDR3 is 16 amino acids long. Germline lookup yields CDR1 SGHTA and CDR2 FQGNSA.

V and J are TRBV10-3 and TRBJ2-7; there is no DNA to check the TCRdb D call of TRBD1. CDR1 ENHRY and CDR2 SYGVKD come from the germline V gene. The CDR3 is 14 residues long. The CDR3 is CAISTGTVGYEQYF.

The gene calls are TRBV4-1 and TRBJ1-1; TCRdb's assignment of TRBD1 cannot be checked, as there is no DNA. Germline CDR1 is MGHRA and CDR2 is YSYEKL. This CDR3 region has 17 residues. The CDR3 loop reads CASSQGTGGASNTEAFF.

The rearrangement links TRBV7-6 to TRBJ1-1. Germline CDR1 and CDR2: SGHVS and FNYEAQ. The CDR3 spans 13 residues. The CDR3 loop reads CASSQLMNTEAFF.

The chain joins TRBV28 to TRBJ1-1; TCRdb picks TRBD1, but there is no DNA to check that call. CDR1 and CDR2 (germline): MDHEN, SYDVKM. This CDR3 spans 15 amino acids. CDR3 region: CASRNRDREAGVAFF.

The chain has TRBV7-3 and TRBJ2-7; TCRdb gives TRBD2 as the D gene, but with no DNA this cannot be confirmed. The CDR3 spans 14 residues. Per the germline V gene, CDR1 is SGHTA and CDR2 is FQGTGA. CDR3 in amino acids: CASSRSGRTNEQYF.

The chain's CDR3 is CASSTDTTEQYF. The chain has TRBV12-3 or TRBV12-4 and TRBJ2-7. The CDR3 loop spans 12 amino acids.

The chain combines TRBV7-2 with TRBJ2-1; TCRdb names TRBD2, which stays unverified in the absence of DNA. This CDR3 is 15 amino acids long. Germline CDR1 is SGHTA and CDR2 is FQGNSA. CDR3 loop: CASSSAGGPYNEQFF.

The CDR3 sequence: CASSSGVTLVNIQYF. V usage is TRBV7-2 and J usage is TRBJ2-4. This CDR3 has 15 amino acids. Germline V gene lookup returns CDR1 SGHTA and CDR2 FQGNSA. The whole variable domain, remainder taken from reference TRBV7-2 and TRBJ2-4, is GAGVSQSPSNKVTEKGKDVELRCDPISGHTALYWYRQSLGQGLEFLIYFQGNSAPDKSGLPSDRFSAERTGGSVSTLTIQRTQQEDSAVYLCASSSGVTLVNIQYFGAGTRLSVL.

The chain has TRBV5-1 and TRBJ1-1; the TCRdb call, TRBD1, lacks DNA for checking. CDR1 SGHRS and CDR2 YFSETQ come from the germline V gene. This CDR3 is built from 13 residues. The CDR3 loop is CASSLRQGGEAFF. Full variable domain (outside the CDR3, taken from reference TRBV5-1 and TRBJ1-1): KAGVTQTPRYLIKTRGQQVTLSCSPISGHRSVSWYQQTPGQGLQFLFEYFSETQRNKGNFPGRFSGRQFSNSRSEMNVSTLELGDSALYLCASSLRQGGEAFFGQGTRLTVV.

The gene calls are TRBV5-6 and TRBJ2-3; the D call of TRBD1 rests on TCRdb alone, since no DNA is present to check it. Per the germline V gene, CDR1 is SGHDT and CDR2 is YYEEEE. The CDR3 sequence is 14 residues long. The CDR3 sequence is CASSLPGAGDTQYF.

This chain connects TRBV7-6 to TRBJ1-2. Germline CDR1 and CDR2: SGHVS and FNYEAQ. This CDR3 is built from 13 residues. The CDR3 loop reads CASSRDSAGPLTF.

V gene TRBV4-2 combines with J gene TRBJ1-5; absent DNA, TCRdb's TRBD1 call cannot be checked. This CDR3 has 16 amino acids. Per the germline V gene, CDR1 is LGHNA and CDR2 is YNFKEQ. This chain's CDR3 is CASSHDRGTGNQPQHF.

V usage is TRBV7-2 and J usage is TRBJ1-2; TCRdb outputs TRBD1, but without DNA this stays unchecked. The CDR3 has 14 amino acids. Germline V lookup: CDR1 SGHTA, CDR2 FQGNSA. CDR3: CASSFGRQGGGYTF. The full variable domain, completed using reference TRBV7-2 and TRBJ1-2, is GAGVSQSPSNKVTEKGKDVELRCDPISGHTALYWYRQSLGQGLEFLIYFQGNSAPDKSGLPSDRFSAERTGGSVSTLTIQRTQQEDSAVYLCASSFGRQGGGYTFGSGTRLTVV.

The chain uses TRBV5-1 and TRBJ2-3; TCRdb picks TRBD2, but there is no DNA to check that call. There are 16 residues in the CDR3. Germline assignment: CDR1 SGHRS and CDR2 YFSETQ. The CDR3 loop is CASSPEGAGVTDTQYF.

The CDR3 region is CAWSVLAGWGEQFF. The chain links TRBV30 to TRBJ2-1; TCRdb designates TRBD2, a call that cannot be tested without DNA. CDR3 length: 14 amino acids. Germline V lookup: CDR1 GTSNPN, CDR2 SVGIG (reference sequence).

The rearrangement links TRBV30 to TRBJ2-2. CDR3 length: 12 residues. CDR1 and CDR2 from the germline V gene are GTSNPN and SVGIG (reference sequence). The CDR3 reads CAWSVPRGELFF. Full variable domain (remainder filled in from reference TRBV30 and TRBJ2-2): SQTIHQWPATLVQPVGSPLSLECTVEGTSNPNLYWYRQAAGRGLQLLFYSVGIGQISSEVPQNLSASRPQDRQFILSSKKLLLSDSGFYLCAWSVPRGELFFGEGSRLTVL.

The V and J genes are TRBV20-1 and TRBJ2-2. CDR1 DFQATT and CDR2 SNEGSKA come from the germline V gene (reference sequence). This CDR3 is 15 amino acids long. The CDR3: CSARDRVANTGELFF.

This chain joins TRBV18 and TRBJ2-5. The CDR3 runs to 14 residues. CDR1 and CDR2 from the germline V gene are KGHSH and LQKENI. The CDR3 is CASSPGRQQETQYF.

The chain's CDR3 is CASSRSGTGGQDEQYF. The chain has TRBV5-1 and TRBJ2-7; lacking DNA, the TRBD1 call made by TCRdb goes unchecked. Germline V gene lookup returns CDR1 SGHRS and CDR2 YFSETQ. The CDR3 is made up of 16 amino acids.

J is TRBJ2-7 and V is TRBV19; TCRdb designates TRBD1, a call that cannot be tested without DNA. Germline-derived CDR1 and CDR2 are LNHDA and SQIVND (reference sequence). CDR3 length: 14 amino acids. CDR3 protein: CASSARDRQGEQYF.

The rearrangement joins TRBV29-1 to TRBJ2-2; TCRdb reports TRBD1, a call that lacks DNA to check it against. The CDR3 extends over 13 amino acids. Germline V gene data show CDR1 as SQVTM and CDR2 as ANQGSEA. CDR3 sequence reads: CSVEQGGTGELFF.